The 24 T cell receptor beta chains in this list originate from one sample, sequenced in a study of T cell changes during pregnancy in multiple sclerosis. The protocol was immunoSEQ multiplex PCR, while the TCRdb copy is restricted to in-frame clones and leaves out a portion. The sample shows 55,000 to 85,000 clones, over 90% of them seen only once. Sequencing was performed on CD4+ T cells from peripheral blood mononuclear cells, taken after pregnancy. These receptors were taken from a female donor with multiple sclerosis, enrolled in a pregnancy study.

The V and J genes are TRBV5-4 and TRBJ1-2; no clear D gene. CDR3 length: 13 amino acids. The V and J ends lost 4 bases and 1 base respectively, with 8 bases between them. The germline V gene encodes CDR1 SGHNT and CDR2 YYREEE (reference sequence). This chain's CDR3 is CASSALRNYGYTF. The CDR3 DNA sequence: TGTGCCAGCAGCGCCCTACGTAACTATGGCTACACCTTC.

The chain joins TRBV30 to TRBJ1-2; 10 positions match TRBD1. The V segment lost 1 base and the J segment 7 bases; nucleotides outside the gene matches: 6. The CDR3 totals 14 residues. Germline CDR1 is GTSNPN and CDR2 is SVGIG (reference sequence). Written as DNA, the CDR3 is TGTGCCTGGAGTGCGGACAGGGGGGAGAGTGGCTACACCTTC. This encodes CAWSADRGESGYTF.

CDR3 sequence reads: CASSLRDSHYEQYF. The CDR3 DNA reads as TGTGCCAGCAGTCTCCGGGACAGCCACTACGAGCAGTACTTC. J is TRBJ2-7 and V is TRBV27; TRBD1 matches at 7 bases. The CDR3 runs to 14 residues. Looked up from germline, CDR1 is MNHEY and CDR2 is SMNVEV (reference sequence). The ends lost 5 bases at V and 3 bases at J; junction bases unmatched: 7.

This chain uses TRBV28 with TRBJ1-1; D not certain. Germline V gene lookup returns CDR1 MDHEN and CDR2 SYDVKM. This CDR3 has 14 residues. V dropped 6 bases and J dropped 1 base, with 12 bases sitting between them. CDR3: CASRLGESNTEAFF. The CDR3 DNA sequence: TGTGCCAGCAGGCTCGGGGAATCGAACACTGAAGCTTTCTTT.

This chain connects TRBV28 to TRBJ1-5; D unclear. The CDR3 is made up of 14 amino acids. The V end was cut by 1 base, the J end by 5 bases, with 9 bases between. Germline V gene lookup returns CDR1 MDHEN and CDR2 SYDVKM. The CDR3 nucleotides are TGTGCCAGCAGTTTATCCATAGCGGATCAGCCCCAGCATTTT. It codes for CASSLSIADQPQHF. Drawing the rest from reference TRBV28 and TRBJ1-5, the complete variable domain is DVKVTQSSRYLVKRTGEKVFLECVQDMDHENMFWYRQDPGLGLRLIYFSYDVKMKEKGDIPEGYSVSREKKERFSLILESASTNQTSMYLCASSLSIADQPQHFGDGTRLSIL.

V is TRBV9 and J is TRBJ2-3; 9 bases are a match to TRBD2. Germline CDR1 is SGDLS and CDR2 is YYNGEE. There are 14 residues in the CDR3. The J segment lost 10 bases and the V segment lost 0 bases, leaving 6 bases of the junction unmatched. The CDR3: CASSVGTSVVSQYF. The DNA for the CDR3 is TGTGCCAGCAGCGTAGGGACTAGCGTGGTTTCGCAGTATTTT.

Regarding this clone: This sample also contains other DNA sequences that code for the same CDR3. The V call is TRBV7-2, the J call TRBJ2-1, with D possibly being TRBD2 (5 bases). The CDR3 extends over 13 amino acids. Germline V gene lookup returns CDR1 SGHTA and CDR2 FQGNSA. Trimming shortened V by 3 bases and J by 5 bases, and 8 bases separated the two germline ends. The CDR3 region has the DNA TGTGCCAGCAGCTTGGCCGGGAACAATGAGCAGTTCTTC. Translated, it gives CASSLAGNNEQFF.

The chain employs TRBV4-2 and TRBJ2-4, with 8 bases aligning to TRBD2. Looked up from germline, CDR1 is LGHNA and CDR2 is YNFKEQ. The ends lost 6 bases at V and 0 bases at J; junction bases unmatched: 4. CDR3 length: 15 residues. The CDR3 here is CASRGAGGAKNIQYF. CDR3 nucleotide sequence: TGTGCCAGCAGAGGGGCGGGGGGAGCCAAAAACATTCAGTACTTC.

The V call is TRBV5-1, the J call TRBJ1-1, with TRBD1 as a possible D gene (6 bases). Germline V gene sequence: CDR1 SGHRS, CDR2 YFSETQ. V lost 4 bases and J lost 8, with 12 bases in between. This CDR3 is built from 12 residues. CDR3 protein: CASSAGQMEAFF. For the CDR3, the DNA is TGCGCCAGCAGCGCCGGACAGATGGAAGCTTTCTTT.

The chain recombines TRBV7-9 with TRBJ2-7; TRBD1 aligns across 8 bases. The CDR3 is 14 amino acids. Germline CDR1 and CDR2: SEHNR and FQNEAQ (reference sequence). The junction had 8 bases not matched to a gene; V was cut back by 4 bases and J by 6 bases. CDR3 in amino acids: CASSSPPTGAEQYF. CDR3 coding DNA: TGTGCCAGCAGCTCACCCCCGACAGGGGCCGAGCAGTACTTC.

The chain joins TRBV7-6 to TRBJ2-2, with TRBD2 matching 9 bases. V was clipped by 1 base and J by 6 bases; unmatched bases: 3. Germline V gene sequence: CDR1 SGHVS, CDR2 FNYEAQ. This CDR3 is 15 amino acids long. The CDR3 loop is CASSLVAGVAGELFF. The CDR3 region has the DNA TGTGCCAGCAGCTTAGTAGCGGGAGTCGCCGGGGAGCTGTTTTTT.

CDR3 DNA sequence: TGTGCCAGCAGTAACTACAGGGGACCCTACGAGCAGTACTTC. It specifies CASSNYRGPYEQYF. V and J are TRBV27 and TRBJ2-7, with 7 bases lining up with TRBD1. Germline assignment: CDR1 MNHEY and CDR2 SMNVEV (reference sequence). There are 14 residues in the CDR3. V was clipped by 5 bases and J by 2 bases; unmatched bases: 6.

This sequence joins TRBV28 and TRBJ1-1, with D possibly matching TRBD1 (6 bases). Germline V gene lookup returns CDR1 MDHEN and CDR2 SYDVKM. The CDR3 is 12 amino acids. Trimming removed 6 bases at V and 7 bases at J, with 12 bases between. The chain's CDR3 is CASSRGGLEAFF. CDR3 bases: TGTGCCAGCAGCCGGGGGGGGCTTGAAGCTTTCTTT.

The CDR3 DNA is TGTGCCAGCAGTTTACTGGCAGGGGTGGTGAGGGAGCAGTACTTC. Translated, it gives CASSLLAGVVREQYF. J is TRBJ2-7 and V is TRBV6-5, with TRBD1 as a possible D gene (6 bases). This CDR3 comprises 15 residues. Germline V gene sequence: CDR1 MNHEY, CDR2 SVGAGI. With 4 bases removed from V and 7 bases from J, the gap between germline ends came to 20 bases.

This clone showed up just a few times. The chain links TRBV11-2 to TRBJ2-5; D may be TRBD2 (6 bases). Trimming pared 5 bases from V and 1 base from J, leaving 17 bases between. Germline V gene lookup returns CDR1 SGHAT and CDR2 FQNNGV. The CDR3 runs to 16 residues. CDR3 coding DNA: TGTGCCAGCAGCCTATTCGGGAGCCGGGGCCAAGAGACCCAGTACTTC. Amino acids: CASSLFGSRGQETQYF.

The chain employs TRBV7-5 and TRBJ1-6; the D call in the table, TRBD1, was not verified against the DNA. TRBV7-5 is tagged as a pseudogene. The CDR3 is 14 amino acids. Here the CDR3 DNA reads TGTGTCAGAAGCCATACAGGGATCGGTTCACCCCTCCACTTT. This codes for CVRSHTGIGSPLHF.

The rearrangement joins TRBV15 to TRBJ2-1; possible D gene TRBD1, 5 bases. Trimming removed 5 bases from V and 9 bases from J, with 14 bases in between. The CDR3 has 13 amino acids. The germline V gene encodes CDR1 LNHNV and CDR2 YYDKDF (reference sequence). CDR3 sequence: CATSGIQGSEQFF. The CDR3 nucleotides read TGTGCCACCAGCGGTATTCAGGGAAGTGAGCAGTTCTTC. Full variable domain (remainder filled in from reference TRBV15 and TRBJ2-1): DAMVIQNPRYQVTQFGKPVTLSCSQTLNHNVMYWYQQKSSQAPKLLFHYYDKDFNNEADTPDNFQSRRPNTSFCFLDIRSPGLGDTAMYLCATSGIQGSEQFFGPGTRLTVL.

The rearrangement uses TRBV19 and TRBJ2-7; no firm D call. Germline V gene data show CDR1 as LNHDA and CDR2 as SQIVND (reference sequence). The CDR3 contains 14 residues. V lost 7 bases to trimming and J lost 0 bases, with 13 bases between them. The CDR3 region is CASTPRVSSYEQYF. The CDR3 bases are TGTGCCAGTACCCCCCGGGTCAGCTCCTACGAGCAGTACTTC.

This chain joins TRBV19 and TRBJ1-5; weak D call: TRBD1 (5 bases). This CDR3 spans 15 amino acids. V was clipped by 7 bases and J by 0 bases, with 13 bases between them. CDR1 is LNHDA and CDR2 is SQIVND in the germline V gene (reference sequence). The CDR3 bases are TGTGCCAGTACCGCCACAGGACATAGCAATCAGCCCCAGCATTTT. Protein: CASTATGHSNQPQHF.

CDR3 DNA: TGTGCCAGCAGCTTCCGGGTAATGTCGCTGAAGACAACTAATGAAAAACTGTTTTTT. Amino acids: CASSFRVMSLKTTNEKLFF. The chain carries TRBV7-8 and TRBJ1-4; D gene unclear. CDR3 length equals 19 residues. V lost 3 bases and J lost 0, with 20 bases in between. Germline V gene sequence: CDR1 SGHVS, CDR2 FQNEAQ.

The V and J genes are TRBV27 and TRBJ2-1, with a weak D call TRBD1 (6 bases). V lost 6 bases, J lost 6 bases, and 18 bases lay in between. This CDR3 spans 15 amino acids. Germline V CDR1 and CDR2: MNHEY, SMNVEV (reference sequence). The CDR3 here is CASSRTQGLGNEQFF. The DNA of the CDR3 is TGTGCCAGCAGCCGAACTCAGGGGTTAGGCAATGAGCAGTTCTTC.

The chain is built from TRBV9 and TRBJ2-1; TRBD2 aligns across 12 bases. CDR3 size: 15 residues. Germline CDR1 and CDR2: SGDLS and YYNGEE. The trim removed 4 bases at V and 10 bases at J, leaving 9 bases unmatched. The CDR3: CASSPLTSGSKEQFF. CDR3 nucleotide sequence: TGTGCCAGCAGCCCCCTGACTAGCGGGAGTAAAGAGCAGTTCTTC.

The gene calls are TRBV28 and TRBJ2-7; 11 bases agree with TRBD2. CDR1 and CDR2 (germline): MDHEN, SYDVKM. The CDR3 length is 16 residues. With 6 bases clipped from V and 5 bases from J, the junction kept 12 bases outside the gene matches. The CDR3 loop reads CASRPLLAGVSDEQYF. The DNA for the CDR3 is TGTGCCAGCAGACCGCTACTAGCGGGAGTTTCTGACGAGCAGTACTTC. Filled out from reference TRBV28 and TRBJ2-7, the complete variable domain reads DVKVTQSSRYLVKRTGEKVFLECVQDMDHENMFWYRQDPGLGLRLIYFSYDVKMKEKGDIPEGYSVSREKKERFSLILESASTNQTSMYLCASRPLLAGVSDEQYFGPGTRLTVT.

The chain recombines TRBV29-1 with TRBJ2-1; 9 positions match TRBD1. CDR1 is SQVTM, CDR2 ANQGSEA, per germline. The CDR3 contains 14 residues. J was trimmed by 7 bases and V by 6 bases; bases with no gene match: 10. The CDR3 region is CSVLPGQGKNEQFF. In DNA form, the CDR3 reads TGCAGCGTACTACCGGGACAGGGTAAAAATGAGCAGTTCTTC.